This T cell receptor (beta chain) was retrieved from a study of T cell changes during pregnancy in multiple sclerosis (dated by TCRdb to the late 2010s). Notes on the research overall: The study examined how the T cell repertoire changed over the course of pregnancy in women with multiple sclerosis.

Library construction relied on the immunoSEQ multiplex PCR assay. TCRdb obtained this table from immuneACCESS and retained in-frame rearrangements with V and J assigned. These tables miss some clones; where compared with another copy, unresolved V genes account for less than half of the shortfall, and the remainder is unexplained. This sample comprises 51,000 or so clones, 93% of them detected only once. The ten largest clones add up to around 2% of the sample. Here V drops 6 bases and J drops 3 bases, and the junction holds 10 bases not matched to any gene. The germline V gene (reference sequence) yields MNHEY for CDR1 and SMNVEV for CDR2. Measured from the cysteine to the phenylalanine, the CDR3 is 15 residues long. The read is trimmed to its CDR3 DNA, 45 bases read in frame from base 1. Notes on this clone: No antigen is known for it. No quality values exist for individual bases; no much larger clone is one base distant.

The receptor was derived from a female donor with multiple sclerosis, enrolled in a pregnancy study. The chain was built from TRBV27 and TRBJ1-1, and 7 bases in between align with TRBD1. This specimen was peripheral blood, taken in the second trimester of pregnancy. The nucleotides are TGTGCCAGCAGGCTGATCAGGGGGGCAGACACTGAAGCTTTCTTT. It codes for CASRLIRGADTEAFF.